In this sample, the clone carrying this TCR beta chain turned up many times. Its matching antigen is unknown. The data belong to a study of T cells in Graves' hyperthyroidism and ophthalmopathy. Study-level findings and limits: Blood samples included most of the expanded thyroid clonotypes exceeding 0.001.

CDR3 size: 14 residues. Germline V gene data show CDR1 as LNHDA and CDR2 as SQIVND (reference sequence). Trimming left V 6 bases short and J 5 bases short, with 17 bases between. Amplification yielded TCR beta CDR3 regions, with RNA transcripts as the source. The HTBI primer set served for first-round RT-PCR of the TCR CDR3. MiXCR, applied by TCRdb to the multiplex PCR reads, yields one record per CDR3 protein. Of 480,000 or so distinct CDR3 sequences listed, 40% to 50% are singletons. Sequencing was done on a sample of peripheral blood or thyroid tissue (not recorded which). This sequence originates from an adult woman with Graves' disease, either hyperthyroidism or ophthalmopathy (not recorded which). This chain uses TRBV19 with TRBJ2-7; D could derive from TRBD1 or TRBD2 (5 bases each). CDR3 sequence (DNA): TGTGCCAGTAGCCCCGGGGCTTCCAACGACGAGCAGTACTTC. Translation: CASSPGASNDEQYF.